This T cell receptor (beta chain) was observed in a study of CD8+CD57+ T cells in acquired aplastic anemia. Across the study: An average of 3.2 ug of DNA was obtained from sorted CD4+ and CD8+ cells. Overall study findings and caveats: A set of more than 25 CD8+ CDR3 sequences was shared between patients and controls, and these sequences appeared highly expressed in patients.

About this clonotype: What it binds is unknown.

Sequencing involved patients with CD8+CD57+ cell expansion previously shown by flow cytometry. Genomic DNA acted as the template from which TCR beta VDJ combination and CDR3 sequence profiling were carried out. TCRdb re-called the reads through MiXCR, storing one row per CDR3 protein. The sample records hundreds of thousands of distinct CDR3 sequences, 25% to 40% being singletons. Germline V gives CDR1 MGHDK, CDR2 SYGVNS. The CDR3 runs to 15 residues. V was shortened by 6 bases and J by 8 bases, with 20 bases between the two germline ends. V and J are TRBV25-1 and TRBJ2-1; D may be TRBD1 (6 bases). Source material: sorted CD4+, CD8+, or CD8+CD57+ T cells (not recorded which) from PBMCs. The TCR originated in a human donor with aplastic anemia. Written as DNA, the CDR3 is TGTGCCAGCAGATGCCTAGGGCAGGGGTGGGATGAGCAGTTCTTC. Amino acids: CASRCLGQGWDEQFF.